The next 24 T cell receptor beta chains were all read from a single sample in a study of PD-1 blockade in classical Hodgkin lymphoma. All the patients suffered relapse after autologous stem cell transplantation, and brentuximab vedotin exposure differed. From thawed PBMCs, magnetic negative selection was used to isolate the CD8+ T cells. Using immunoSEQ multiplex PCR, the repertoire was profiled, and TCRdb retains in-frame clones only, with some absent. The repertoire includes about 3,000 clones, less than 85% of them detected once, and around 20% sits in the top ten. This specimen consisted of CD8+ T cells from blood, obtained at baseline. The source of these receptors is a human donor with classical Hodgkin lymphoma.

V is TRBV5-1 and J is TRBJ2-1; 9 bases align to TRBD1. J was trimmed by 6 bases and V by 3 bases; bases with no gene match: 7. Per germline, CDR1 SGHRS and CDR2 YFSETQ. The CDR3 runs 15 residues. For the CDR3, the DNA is TGCGCCAGCAGCTCTCCGGGACAGGGTTCCAATGAGCAGTTCTTC. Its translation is CASSSPGQGSNEQFF.

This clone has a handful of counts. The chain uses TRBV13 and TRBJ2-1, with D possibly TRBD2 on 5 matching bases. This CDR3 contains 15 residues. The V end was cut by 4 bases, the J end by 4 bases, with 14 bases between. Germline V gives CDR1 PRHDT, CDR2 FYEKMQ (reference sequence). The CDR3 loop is CASSSKPGSYNEQFF. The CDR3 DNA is TGTGCCAGCAGCTCAAAACCGGGGTCTTACAATGAGCAGTTCTTC.

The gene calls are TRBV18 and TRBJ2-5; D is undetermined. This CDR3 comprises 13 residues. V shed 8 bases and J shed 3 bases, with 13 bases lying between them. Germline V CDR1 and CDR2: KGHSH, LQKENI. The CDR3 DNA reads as TGTGCCAGCGCGAGGCGGCCCAAAGAGACCCAGTACTTC. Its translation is CASARRPKETQYF. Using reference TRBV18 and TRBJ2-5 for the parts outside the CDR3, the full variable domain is NAGVMQNPRHLVRRRGQEARLRCSPMKGHSHVYWYRQLPEEGLKFMVYLQKENIIDESGMPKERFSAEFPKEGPSILRIQQVVRGDSAAYFCASARRPKETQYFGPGTRLLVL.

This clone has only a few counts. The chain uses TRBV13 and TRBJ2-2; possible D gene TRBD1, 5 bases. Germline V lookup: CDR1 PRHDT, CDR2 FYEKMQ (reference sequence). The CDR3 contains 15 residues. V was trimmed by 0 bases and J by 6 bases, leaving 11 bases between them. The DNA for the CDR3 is TGTGCCAGCAGCTTAGGAGGGGAAGTCGCCGGGGAGCTGTTTTTT. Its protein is CASSLGGEVAGELFF.

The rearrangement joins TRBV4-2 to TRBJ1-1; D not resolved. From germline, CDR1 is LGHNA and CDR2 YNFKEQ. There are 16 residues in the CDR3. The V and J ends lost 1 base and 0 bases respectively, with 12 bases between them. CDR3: CASSQVGYPLNTEAFF. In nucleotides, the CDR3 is TGTGCCAGCAGCCAAGTCGGTTACCCCCTGAACACTGAAGCTTTCTTT.

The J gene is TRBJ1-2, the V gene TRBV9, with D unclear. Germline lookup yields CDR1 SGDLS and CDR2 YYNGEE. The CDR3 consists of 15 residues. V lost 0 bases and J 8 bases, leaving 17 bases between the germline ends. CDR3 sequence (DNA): TGTGCCAGCAGCGTAGGCCGGGATGAATTCAGGGGCTACACCTTC. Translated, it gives CASSVGRDEFRGYTF.

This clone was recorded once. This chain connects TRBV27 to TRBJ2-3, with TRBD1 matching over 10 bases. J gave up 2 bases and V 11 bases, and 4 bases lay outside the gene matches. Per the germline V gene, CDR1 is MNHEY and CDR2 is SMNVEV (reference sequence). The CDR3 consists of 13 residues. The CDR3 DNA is TGTGCCGTGGGGACAGGGGTCACAGATACGCAGTATTTT. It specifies CAVGTGVTDTQYF.

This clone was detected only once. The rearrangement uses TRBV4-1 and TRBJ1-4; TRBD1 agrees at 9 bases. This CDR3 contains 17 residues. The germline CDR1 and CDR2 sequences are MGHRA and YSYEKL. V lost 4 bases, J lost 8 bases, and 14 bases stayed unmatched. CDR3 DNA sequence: TGCGCCAGCAGCCTATTACAGGGGGCGCATTCGAAAGAAAAACTGTTTTTT. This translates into CASSLLQGAHSKEKLFF.

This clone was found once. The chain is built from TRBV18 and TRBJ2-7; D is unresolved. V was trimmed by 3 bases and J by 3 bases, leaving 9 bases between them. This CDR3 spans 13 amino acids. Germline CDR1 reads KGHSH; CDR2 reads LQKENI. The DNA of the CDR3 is TGTGCCAGCTCACCGGATCTGGACTACGAGCAGTACTTC. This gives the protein CASSPDLDYEQYF.

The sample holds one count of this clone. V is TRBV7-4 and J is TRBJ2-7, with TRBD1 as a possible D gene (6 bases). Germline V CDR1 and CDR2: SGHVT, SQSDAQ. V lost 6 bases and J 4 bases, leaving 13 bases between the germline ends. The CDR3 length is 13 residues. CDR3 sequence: CASRKGQRYEQYF. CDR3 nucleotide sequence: TGTGCCAGCAGGAAAGGACAGAGATACGAGCAGTACTTC. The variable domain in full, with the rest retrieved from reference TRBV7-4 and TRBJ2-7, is GAGVSQSPRYKVAKRGRDVALRCDSISGHVTLYWYRQTLGQGSEVLTYSQSDAQRDKSGRPSGRFSAERPERSVSTLKIQRTEQGDSAVYLCASRKGQRYEQYFGPGTRLTVT.

CDR3 in amino acids: CASRPRGRGSNQPQHF. The CDR3 bases are TGTGCCAGTCGACCTAGGGGGCGAGGGAGCAATCAGCCCCAGCATTTT. The chain couples TRBV27 to TRBJ1-5; 7 positions match TRBD1. J lost 1 base, V lost 9 bases, and 12 bases had no gene match. The CDR3 consists of 16 residues. Looked up from germline, CDR1 is MNHEY and CDR2 is SMNVEV (reference sequence).

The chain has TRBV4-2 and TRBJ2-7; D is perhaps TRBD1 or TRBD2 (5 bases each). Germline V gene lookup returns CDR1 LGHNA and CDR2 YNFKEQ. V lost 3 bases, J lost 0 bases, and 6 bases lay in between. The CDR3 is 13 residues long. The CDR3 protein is CASSHGTSYEQYF. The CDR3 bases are TGTGCCAGCAGCCACGGGACCTCCTACGAGCAGTACTTC.

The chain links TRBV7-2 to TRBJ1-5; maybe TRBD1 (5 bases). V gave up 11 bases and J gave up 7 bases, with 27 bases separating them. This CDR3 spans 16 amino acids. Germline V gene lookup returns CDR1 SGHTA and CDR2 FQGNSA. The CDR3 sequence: CAYHLGEGSRWQPQHF. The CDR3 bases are TGTGCCTACCACCTAGGGGAGGGCTCCCGTTGGCAGCCCCAGCATTTT.

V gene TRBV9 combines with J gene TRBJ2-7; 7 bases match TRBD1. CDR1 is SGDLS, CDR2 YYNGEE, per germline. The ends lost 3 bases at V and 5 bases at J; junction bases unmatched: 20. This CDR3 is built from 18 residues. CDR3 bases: TGTGCCAGCAGCGGGTTCCCTTTACACCCAGGGGGAGAAGACGAGCAGTACTTC. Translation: CASSGFPLHPGGEDEQYF.

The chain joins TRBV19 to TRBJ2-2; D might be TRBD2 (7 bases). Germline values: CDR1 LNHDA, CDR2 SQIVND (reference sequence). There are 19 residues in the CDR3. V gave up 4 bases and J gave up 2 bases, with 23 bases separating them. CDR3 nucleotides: TGTGCCAGTAGTAACCCTCAACTTTGGGGGGGGCCAAACACCGGGGAGCTGTTTTTT. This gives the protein CASSNPQLWGGPNTGELFF. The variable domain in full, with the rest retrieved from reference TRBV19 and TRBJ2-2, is DGGITQSPKYLFRKEGQNVTLSCEQNLNHDAMYWYRQDPGQGLRLIYYSQIVNDFQKGDIAEGYSVSREKKESFPLTVTSAQKNPTAFYLCASSNPQLWGGPNTGELFFGEGSRLTVL.

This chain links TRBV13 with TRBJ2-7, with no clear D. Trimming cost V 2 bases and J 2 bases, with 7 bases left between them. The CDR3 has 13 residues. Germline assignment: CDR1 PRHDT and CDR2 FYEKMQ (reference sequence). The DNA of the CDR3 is TGTGCCAGCAGCTTATGGGGTACCTACGAGCAGTACTTC. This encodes CASSLWGTYEQYF. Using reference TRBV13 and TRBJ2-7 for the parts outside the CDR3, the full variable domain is AAGVIQSPRHLIKEKRETATLKCYPIPRHDTVYWYQQGPGQDPQFLISFYEKMQSDKGSIPDRFSAQQFSDYHSELNMSSLELGDSALYFCASSLWGTYEQYFGPGTRLTVT.

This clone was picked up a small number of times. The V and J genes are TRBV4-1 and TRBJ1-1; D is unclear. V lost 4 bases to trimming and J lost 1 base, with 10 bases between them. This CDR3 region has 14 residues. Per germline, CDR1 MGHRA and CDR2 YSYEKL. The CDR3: CASSPGRWNTEAFF. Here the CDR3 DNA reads TGCGCCAGCAGCCCCGGACGGTGGAACACTGAAGCTTTCTTT.

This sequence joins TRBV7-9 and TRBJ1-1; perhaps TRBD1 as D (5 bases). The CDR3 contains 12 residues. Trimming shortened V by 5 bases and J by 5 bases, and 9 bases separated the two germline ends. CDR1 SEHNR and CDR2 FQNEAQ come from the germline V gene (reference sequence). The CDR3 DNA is TGTGCCAGCAGCCATGGGGGGACTGAAGCTTTCTTT. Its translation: CASSHGGTEAFF.

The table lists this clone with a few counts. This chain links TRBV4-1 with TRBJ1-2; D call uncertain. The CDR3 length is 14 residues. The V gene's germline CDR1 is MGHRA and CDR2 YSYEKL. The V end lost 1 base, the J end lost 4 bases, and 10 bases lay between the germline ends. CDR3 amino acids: CASSQAVQFYGYTF. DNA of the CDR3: TGCGCCAGCAGCCAAGCGGTACAGTTCTATGGCTACACCTTC.

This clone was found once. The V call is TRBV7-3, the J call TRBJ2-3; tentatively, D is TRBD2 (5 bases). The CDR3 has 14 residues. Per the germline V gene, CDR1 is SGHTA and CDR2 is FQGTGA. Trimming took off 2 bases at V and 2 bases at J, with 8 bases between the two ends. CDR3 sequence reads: CASSLAGNTDTQYF. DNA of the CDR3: TGTGCCAGCAGCTTAGCCGGGAACACAGATACGCAGTATTTT.

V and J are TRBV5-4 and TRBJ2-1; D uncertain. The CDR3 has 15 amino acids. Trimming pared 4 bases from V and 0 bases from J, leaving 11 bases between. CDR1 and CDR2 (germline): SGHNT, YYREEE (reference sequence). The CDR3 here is CASSLGRSSYNEQFF. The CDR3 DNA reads TGTGCCAGCAGCCTCGGGCGGAGCTCCTACAATGAGCAGTTCTTC. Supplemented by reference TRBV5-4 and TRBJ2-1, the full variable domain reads ETGVTQSPTHLIKTRGQQVTLRCSSQSGHNTVSWYQQALGQGPQFIFQYYREEENGRGNFPPRFSGLQFPNYSSELNVNALELDDSALYLCASSLGRSSYNEQFFGPGTRLTVL.

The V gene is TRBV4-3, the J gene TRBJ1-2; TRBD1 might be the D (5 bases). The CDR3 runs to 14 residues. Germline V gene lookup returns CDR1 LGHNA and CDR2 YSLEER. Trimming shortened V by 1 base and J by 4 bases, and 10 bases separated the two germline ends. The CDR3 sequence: CASSQGRVGYGYTF. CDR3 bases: TGCGCCAGCAGCCAAGGCAGGGTTGGCTATGGCTACACCTTC.

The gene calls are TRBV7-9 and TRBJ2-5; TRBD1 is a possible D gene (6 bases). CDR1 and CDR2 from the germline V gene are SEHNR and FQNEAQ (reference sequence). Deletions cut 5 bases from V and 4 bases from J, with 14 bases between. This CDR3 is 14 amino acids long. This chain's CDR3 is CASSQRGRGETQYF. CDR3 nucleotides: TGTGCCAGCAGCCAGAGGGGCAGGGGAGAGACCCAGTACTTC.

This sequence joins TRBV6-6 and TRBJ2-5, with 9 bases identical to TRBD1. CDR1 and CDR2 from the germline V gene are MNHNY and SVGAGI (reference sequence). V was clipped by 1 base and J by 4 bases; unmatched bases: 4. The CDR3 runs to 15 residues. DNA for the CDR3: TGTGCCAGCAGTTACTTACAGGGGGCTCGAGAGACCCAGTACTTC. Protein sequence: CASSYLQGARETQYF.